This T cell receptor (beta chain) was documented in a study of Graves' ophthalmopathy and Graves' hyperthyroidism (dated by TCRdb to between 2018 and 2020). For the study in its entirety: Hyperthyroidism was defined as stable when no progression to ophthalmopathy occurred within 18 months of follow-up. An independent validation cohort was composed of 18 hyperthyroidism patients and 17 patients who later progressed from hyperthyroidism to ophthalmopathy. To explore V-J signatures that distinguish ophthalmopathy from hyperthyroidism, a discovery set of 100 patients was enrolled, made up of around 44 with ophthalmopathy and roughly 55 with stable hyperthyroidism. In about six hyperthyroidism patients, the T-cell repertoires found in thyroid tissue were compared with those found in blood. To tell Graves' ophthalmopathy apart from Graves' hyperthyroidism, and to predict which patients would progress to ophthalmopathy, the study relied on TCR beta repertoire signatures. In total, around 140 blood samples were TCR-sequenced: 43 ophthalmopathy, some 75 hyperthyroidism and some 17 hyperthyroidism-to-ophthalmopathy patients. Following sampling, methimazole starting at 30 mg daily was administered to hyperthyroidism patients, and high-dose intravenous methylprednisolone was administered to ophthalmopathy patients. Study-wide conclusions, independent of this receptor: Among expanded thyroid clonotypes with frequency above 0.001, most also showed up in blood, which suggests that blood repertoires may reflect the thyroid immune response. Sample size was not statistically predetermined, and group allocation was not concealed from the investigators. The 13-signature model separated ophthalmopathy from stable hyperthyroidism with approximately 90% sensitivity and just under 84% specificity in cross-validation, and 80%/75% in the test set. In validation, the model predicted ophthalmopathy progression with 55% to 71% sensitivity and around 72% specificity; roughly 11 predicted patients were CT-confirmed with GO in a median of approximately six months.

Patients with hyperthyroidism were aged 18 to 65 years, had been newly diagnosed, and had a disease duration of less than 2 months. Anyone with other autoimmune diseases, uncontrolled infections, pregnancy or lactation was excluded from the study. Clinical symptoms, serum thyroxine, TRAb, thyroid ultrasound and orbital computed tomography formed the basis of the diagnosis. Total RNA was extracted using Trizol reagent, and RNA quality was checked on an Agilent 2100 Bioanalyzer. TCR beta CDR3 regions were amplified from RNA transcripts for repertoire sequencing. A first-round RT-PCR used HTBI primers with the Qiagen OneStep RT-PCR kit, followed by a second-round multiplex PCR, size selection and purification. Libraries were sequenced on an Illumina HiSeq2000 using paired-end 100 bp reads. Regarding the original processing steps: SOAPnuke was used to process the reads, throwing out any read that had adapters, had uncalled bases, had a mean Phred below 15, or lacked an exact constant-primer or identifier match. COPE v1.2.5 was used to merge high-quality paired reads. Unique nucleotide sequences were defined as clonotypes and aligned to IMGT TRB V, D and J references using MiTCR v1.1. The analysis was limited to V-J combinations with a frequency above 0.0001, which together covered roughly 99% of repertoires. A TCR clonal expansion and chaos score per V-J combination was defined as the ratio of F50 clonal expansion to chaos observed in the TCRdist matrix. Welch's t-statistics and random forest were used to reduce features to about 14 V-J combinations, which were fed into a naive Bayes classifier. Thyroid-blood repertoire similarity was quantified with the Morisita-Horn index. TCRdb trimmed the raw reads at Q25, called clones with MiXCR and kept productive beta chains. Rows matching on CDR3 protein sequence are summarized as one entry with the most common DNA and genes. V and J calls and clone size were set by TCRdb, not the authors. Across this sample there are about 1.1 million distinct CDR3 sequences, with less than 45% seen only once. The ten largest make up 8.5% to 14% of the sample.

This clonotype was seen more than once but under ten times. The antigen this receptor binds is unknown. Base quality data are lacking; no much larger clone is found one base away. Sequenced material: peripheral blood or thyroid tissue (not recorded which). This receptor was obtained from an adult man with Graves' hyperthyroidism.

At the DNA level, the sequence is TGTGCCAGCAGAGAACAGACGAGCACCGGGGAGCTGTTTTTT. It is translated as CASREQTSTGELFF. This chain joins TRBV12-3 or TRBV12-4 to TRBJ2-2; the D gene is not confidently resolved. The CDR3 measures 14 amino acids from cysteine to phenylalanine. Of all the DNA, just the CDR3 is kept, 42 bases in frame from base 1. V was cut back by 6 bases and J by 4 bases, leaving a gap of 12 bases between them.